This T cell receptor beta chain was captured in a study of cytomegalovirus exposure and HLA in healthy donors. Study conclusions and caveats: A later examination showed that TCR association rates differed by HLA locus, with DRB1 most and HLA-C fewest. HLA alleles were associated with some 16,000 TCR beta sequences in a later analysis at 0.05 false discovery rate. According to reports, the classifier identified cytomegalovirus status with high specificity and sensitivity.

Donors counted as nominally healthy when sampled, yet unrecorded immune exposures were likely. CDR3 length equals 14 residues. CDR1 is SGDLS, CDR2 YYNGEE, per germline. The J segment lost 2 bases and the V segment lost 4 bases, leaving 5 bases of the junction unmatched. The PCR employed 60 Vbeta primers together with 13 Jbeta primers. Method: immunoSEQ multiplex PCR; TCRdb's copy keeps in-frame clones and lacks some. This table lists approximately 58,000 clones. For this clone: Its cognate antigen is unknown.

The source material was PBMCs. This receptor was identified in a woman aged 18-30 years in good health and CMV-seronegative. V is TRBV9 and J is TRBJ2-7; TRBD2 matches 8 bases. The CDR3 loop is CASSPTSDAYEQYF. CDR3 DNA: TGTGCCAGCAGCCCGACTAGCGACGCCTACGAGCAGTACTTC.